Below are 21 T cell receptor beta chains sequenced from a single sample in a study of blood T cell repertoires in COVID-19. The assay was immunoSEQ multiplex PCR, and TCRdb's table has in-frame clones only and misses some. Of 53,000 or so clones listed, approximately 90% were seen once; the top ten hold 10% to 15%. The sequenced material came from peripheral blood. The origin of the receptors is a man of 80 years or more with acute or convalescent COVID-19.

The gene calls are TRBV30 and TRBJ2-5; D gene unclear. From germline, CDR1 is GTSNPN and CDR2 SVGIG (reference sequence). This CDR3 has 16 residues. Trimming pared 0 bases from V and 5 bases from J, leaving 19 bases between. The CDR3 coding sequence is TGTGCCTGGAGTGTGAGAGAGTCAGCCCCCAGGGAGACCCAGTACTTC. It specifies CAWSVRESAPRETQYF.

The chain employs TRBV11-2 and TRBJ2-3; D is unresolved. The CDR3 is 15 amino acids. The V and J ends lost 5 bases and 4 bases respectively, with 16 bases between them. The germline V gene encodes CDR1 SGHAT and CDR2 FQNNGV. DNA of the CDR3: TGTGCCAGCAGCCCAGGATCCCTCTCCGCAGATACGCAGTATTTT. As protein: CASSPGSLSADTQYF.

V gene TRBV7-2 combines with J gene TRBJ2-5; TRBD2 aligns across 8 bases. V lost 1 base, J lost 4 bases, and 5 bases stayed unmatched. The CDR3 is made up of 15 amino acids. The germline V gene has CDR1 SGHTA and CDR2 FQGNSA. The CDR3 is CASSLDLGGGETQYF. The CDR3 nucleotides read TGTGCCAGCAGCTTAGATCTCGGGGGGGGAGAGACCCAGTACTTC.

The chain carries TRBV19 and TRBJ1-2, with 7 bases identical to TRBD1. The CDR3 sequence is 16 residues long. The germline CDR1 and CDR2 sequences are LNHDA and SQIVND (reference sequence). The V and J ends lost 5 bases and 1 base, in that order; junction bases with no gene match: 10. CDR3 region: CASSFLPGQSNYGYTF. DNA of the CDR3: TGTGCCAGTAGTTTCTTGCCGGGACAGAGTAACTATGGCTACACCTTC.

This chain connects TRBV3-1 (or the pseudogene TRBV3-2) to TRBJ2-2, with no clear D. The germline gives CDR1 LGHDT, CDR2 YNNKEL (reference sequence). The CDR3 has 12 residues. With 6 bases removed from V and 7 bases from J, the gap between germline ends came to 9 bases. Here the CDR3 reads CASRVVGGELFF. The CDR3 DNA reads as TGTGCCAGCAGGGTGGTCGGCGGGGAGCTGTTTTTT.

The CDR3 DNA follows: TGTGCCAGCAGAAGACAGGGCGGGGTTGTCCGCACCGGGGAGCTGTTTTTT. Protein: CASRRQGGVVRTGELFF. The chain carries TRBV5-4 and TRBJ2-2; D might be TRBD1 (7 bases). The CDR3 has 17 amino acids. Germline V lookup: CDR1 SGHNT, CDR2 YYREEE (reference sequence). Deletions cut 5 bases from V and 4 bases from J, with 21 bases between. Full variable domain (rest looked up from reference TRBV5-4 and TRBJ2-2): ETGVTQSPTHLIKTRGQQVTLRCSSQSGHNTVSWYQQALGQGPQFIFQYYREEENGRGNFPPRFSGLQFPNYSSELNVNALELDDSALYLCASRRQGGVVRTGELFFGEGSRLTVL.

This chain joins TRBV28 and TRBJ2-5; TRBD1 might be the D (6 bases). Looked up from germline, CDR1 is MDHEN and CDR2 is SYDVKM. V was clipped by 4 bases and J by 2 bases, with 8 bases between them. CDR3 length: 13 residues. CDR3 bases: TGTGCCAGCAGTTGGGACACACAAGAGACCCAGTACTTC. Encoded protein: CASSWDTQETQYF.

The chain joins TRBV3-1 (or the pseudogene TRBV3-2) to TRBJ2-7, with D hard to call. V was clipped by 0 bases and J by 2 bases, with 14 bases between them. The CDR3 is made up of 16 amino acids. In germline, CDR1 is LGHDT, CDR2 YNNKEL (reference sequence). CDR3 nucleotide sequence: TGTGCCAGCAGCCAAGATCGTAAAAGGAGAACCTACGAGCAGTACTTC. Translating gives CASSQDRKRRTYEQYF.

This chain joins TRBV24-1 and TRBJ1-2, with 10 bases identical to TRBD1. J was trimmed by 3 bases and V by 4 bases; bases with no gene match: 7. From germline, CDR1 is KGHDR and CDR2 SFDVKD. The CDR3 is 16 residues long. The CDR3 sequence is CATSDSRTGGYYGYTF. The CDR3 DNA is TGTGCCACCAGTGACTCTCGGACAGGGGGATACTATGGCTACACCTTC.

The chain uses TRBV4-2 and TRBJ2-7; D is unclear. V was cut by 1 base and J by 0 bases, with 10 bases left in between. The length of the CDR3 is 15 residues. The germline V gene encodes CDR1 LGHNA and CDR2 YNFKEQ. The CDR3 loop reads CASSQVQSSSYEQYF. CDR3 in DNA: TGTGCCAGCAGCCAAGTCCAGTCTAGCTCCTACGAGCAGTACTTC.

V gene TRBV15 combines with J gene TRBJ2-7, with 9 bases lining up with TRBD1. Germline lookup yields CDR1 LNHNV and CDR2 YYDKDF (reference sequence). The junction had 5 bases not matched to a gene; V was cut back by 1 base and J by 1 base. The CDR3 covers 16 residues. The CDR3 DNA is TGTGCCACCAGCAGAGGCTTGACAGGGGGATCCTACGAGCAGTACTTC. Its protein product is CATSRGLTGGSYEQYF. The full variable domain, in which reference TRBV15 and TRBJ2-7 provide the parts outside the CDR3, is DAMVIQNPRYQVTQFGKPVTLSCSQTLNHNVMYWYQQKSSQAPKLLFHYYDKDFNNEADTPDNFQSRRPNTSFCFLDIRSPGLGDTAMYLCATSRGLTGGSYEQYFGPGTRLTVT.

The chain is built from TRBV10-3 and TRBJ1-1, with a tentative D call TRBD1 (6 bases). Germline CDR1 ENHRY, CDR2 SYGVKD. The CDR3 has 14 amino acids. V gave up 6 bases and J gave up 1 base, with 12 bases separating them. CDR3 amino acids: CAIRTQGGNTEAFF. For the CDR3, the DNA is TGTGCCATCAGGACCCAAGGGGGGAACACTGAAGCTTTCTTT.

The gene calls are TRBV19 and TRBJ1-6; D ambiguous. Per germline, CDR1 LNHDA and CDR2 SQIVND (reference sequence). This CDR3 is built from 16 residues. V lost 2 bases, J lost 1 base, and 9 bases lay in between. In DNA form, the CDR3 reads TGTGCCAGTAGTATAAGGCAGCGTTCCTATAATTCACCCCTCCACTTT. This encodes CASSIRQRSYNSPLHF.

This clone is a singleton in its sample. The chain is built from TRBV6-6 and TRBJ1-5, with D perhaps matching TRBD1 (6 bases). This CDR3 is built from 15 residues. Deletions cut 7 bases from V and 1 base from J, with 14 bases between. Germline lookup yields CDR1 MNHNY and CDR2 SVGAGI (reference sequence). CDR3 residues: CASNPTGPSNQPQHF. As DNA, the CDR3 is TGTGCCAGCAACCCGACAGGCCCCAGCAATCAGCCCCAGCATTTT.

The chain employs TRBV20-1 and TRBJ2-7, with D perhaps TRBD1 (6 bases). Trimming pared 6 bases from V and 6 bases from J, leaving 12 bases between. Germline V CDR1 and CDR2: DFQATT, SNEGSKA (reference sequence). This CDR3 has 11 amino acids. CDR3 residues: CSADGQTEQYF. CDR3 in DNA: TGCAGTGCCGACGGACAGACCGAGCAGTACTTC.

The chain uses TRBV18 and TRBJ2-3, with TRBD1 as a possible D gene (6 bases). Germline lookup yields CDR1 KGHSH and CDR2 LQKENI. V was shortened by 4 bases and J by 2 bases, with 10 bases between the two germline ends. The CDR3 is made up of 14 amino acids. The CDR3 DNA reads as TGTGCCAGCTCACTGGGACATAACACAGATACGCAGTATTTT. Translated: CASSLGHNTDTQYF.

The chain has TRBV9 and TRBJ2-3, with 10 positions matching TRBD2. V shed 3 bases, J shed 0 bases, and the junction held 7 bases outside the gene matches. The CDR3 covers 17 residues. Germline assignment: CDR1 SGDLS and CDR2 YYNGEE. CDR3 loop: CASSGSGGNPSTDTQYF. The CDR3 DNA reads as TGTGCCAGCAGCGGTAGCGGGGGGAACCCTAGCACAGATACGCAGTATTTT.

This sequence joins TRBV10-1 and TRBJ1-1; TRBD1 is a possible D gene (6 bases). Germline CDR1 is WNHNN and CDR2 is SYGVQD (reference sequence). This CDR3 contains 13 residues. V dropped 6 bases and J dropped 0 bases, with 8 bases sitting between them. CDR3 sequence: CASRQGLNTEAFF. DNA of the CDR3: TGCGCCAGCAGACAGGGATTGAACACTGAAGCTTTCTTT.

CDR3 sequence reads: CASRTSGGAETQYF. DNA of the CDR3: TGTGCCAGCAGGACTAGCGGGGGGGCAGAGACCCAGTACTTC. This chain links TRBV11-2 with TRBJ2-5; 14 bases match TRBD2. The CDR3 sequence is 14 residues long. The trim removed 6 bases at V and 4 bases at J, leaving 1 base unmatched. CDR1 SGHAT and CDR2 FQNNGV come from the germline V gene.

V and J are TRBV18 and TRBJ1-5; 9 nucleotides match TRBD1. Germline trimming cut 1 base from V and 6 bases from J; bases unmatched to any gene: 4. Per germline, CDR1 KGHSH and CDR2 LQKENI. CDR3 length: 15 amino acids. The CDR3 DNA is TGTGCCAGCTCACCACAGGGACAGGGAATTCAGCCCCAGCATTTT. It encodes CASSPQGQGIQPQHF.

The chain recombines TRBV3-1 (or the pseudogene TRBV3-2) with TRBJ1-5; D uncertain. Germline CDR1 is LGHDT and CDR2 is YNNKEL (reference sequence). Between the trimmed V and J ends, which lost 4 bases and 0 bases, there was a span of 10 bases. There are 15 residues in the CDR3. The CDR3 region is CASSPQVHSNQPQHF. CDR3 bases: TGTGCCAGCAGCCCTCAGGTCCATAGCAATCAGCCCCAGCATTTT.